This entry lists 13 T cell receptor beta chains sequenced from one sample in a study of tumor-infiltrating lymphocytes in primary liver carcinoma. Both RNA and DNA were isolated together from about 21-30 mg of bulk tissue that had not been sorted. Reverse transcription of around 0.45 ug total RNA with a constant-region primer produced TCR beta cDNA. Amplification in three nested multiplex PCR rounds with slightly modified ARM-PCR gave rise to TCR beta libraries. Rounds one and two of PCR, each of approximately 11 cycles, were primed with TRBV1-TRBV30 forward primers and a C-beta reverse primer. TCRdb reanalysed the multiplex PCR reads using MiXCR and keeps one entry per CDR3 protein. The data contain 90,000 to 150,000 distinct CDR3 sequences, 55% to 70% of them singletons. Sequencing was carried out using tumor-adjacent normal liver tissue. All receptors come from a woman in her sixties or seventies with primary liver carcinoma and hepatitis B virus infection.

Points on this clonotype: An end of the junction does not agree with germline; a read error may underlie this. V and J are TRBV5-1 and TRBJ1-1; D may be TRBD1 (5 bases). The germline CDR1 and CDR2 sequences are SGHRS and YFSETQ. The CDR3 contains 15 residues. The CDR3 DNA reads TGCGCCATCAGCGCCGGGGGAGTGAGGAACACTGAAGCTTTCTTT. Protein: CAISAGGVRNTEAFF.

This clonotype is labeled medium-sized (0.01 to 0.1%). The chain uses TRBV6-5 and TRBJ2-7; TRBD1 matches 7 bases. The CDR3 consists of 15 residues. Germline V CDR1 and CDR2: MNHEY, SVGAGI. V lost 5 bases and J lost 3; bases outside the gene matches: 10. The CDR3 is CASSTPRDSHYEQYF. The CDR3 DNA follows: TGTGCCAGCAGTACCCCCCGGGACAGCCACTACGAGCAGTACTTC.

Regarding this clonotype: One end of the junction does not line up with germline, which may come from a read error. The chain recombines TRBV11-1 with TRBJ2-3; 7 nucleotides line up with TRBD2. There are 14 residues in the CDR3. Germline loops: CDR1 SGHAT, CDR2 FQDESV (reference sequence). CDR3 region: CGSSLRQRAGEPHF. The CDR3 DNA reads TGTGGCAGCAGCTTAAGGCAGCGTGCGGGAGAGCCTCACTTT. Full variable domain (rest looked up from reference TRBV11-1 and TRBJ2-3): EAEVAQSPRYKITEKSQAVAFWCDPISGHATLYWYRQILGQGPELLVQFQDESVVDDSQLPKDRFSAERLKGVDSTLKIQPAELGDSAMYLCGSSLRQRAGEPHFGPGTRLTVL.

Notes on this clonotype: The junction shows a germline mismatch at one end, possibly a read error. The chain links TRBV11-2 to TRBJ2-7; D gene unclear. CDR1 and CDR2 from the germline V gene are SGHAT and FQNNGV. The CDR3 runs to 13 residues. Written as DNA, the CDR3 is TGTGCAAGCAGCTTAGCTACTTCCGCGACTCCAGCGTTC. As protein: CASSLATSATPAF.

A remark on this clonotype: The junction differs from germline at one of its ends, possibly a read error. This rearrangement joins TRBV12-3 or TRBV12-4 to TRBJ2-3; no clear D. The CDR3 extends over 13 amino acids. The CDR3 loop is CASNLALQDTQYF. The DNA for the CDR3 is TGTGCCAGCAATTTAGCACTCCAAGATACGCAGTATTTT.

The chain uses TRBV11-2 and TRBJ2-3, with TRBD2 identical over 7 bases. V lost 5 bases and J lost 4; bases outside the gene matches: 15. Per the germline V gene, CDR1 is SGHAT and CDR2 is FQNNGV. The CDR3 is made up of 17 amino acids. Here the CDR3 reads CASSPGKGKGGADTQYF. The CDR3 nucleotides read TGTGCCAGCAGCCCGGGAAAGGGAAAGGGAGGGGCAGATACGCAGTATTTT.

Remarks on this clonotype: This likely comes from a read error, as the CDR3 has no conserved phenylalanine or tryptophan at its end. It is unclear where the CDR3 begins or ends on the DNA, so no DNA is shown, and the CDR3 is as TCRdb lists it. V is TRBV7-8 and J is TRBJ2-7; the table calls TRBD1, which could not be checked here. Ends included, the CDR3 has 12 residues. Looked up from germline, CDR1 is SGHVS and CDR2 is FQNEAQ. CDR3 protein: CASSPGPYEQYL.

To note about this clonotype: A much larger clone lies one base from this, so it may be a read error. A read error is likely, as this CDR3 ends without the conserved phenylalanine or tryptophan. CDR3: CAWSVVLDSGYTI. The CDR3 nucleotides are TGTGCCTGGAGTGTAGTACTTGACTCTGGCTACACCATC. The V call is TRBV30, the J call TRBJ1-2, with D unresolved. Germline V gives CDR1 GTSNPN, CDR2 SVGIG (reference sequence). The ends were cut back, 0 bases at V and 7 bases at J, with 12 bases in the middle. The CDR3 is 13 amino acids.

Note on this clonotype: A clone one base away is much larger, so this may be a read error. The chain recombines TRBV7-9 with TRBJ2-1; a possible D gene is TRBD2 (6 bases). CDR3 size: 14 residues. Germline values: CDR1 SEHNR, CDR2 FQNEAQ (reference sequence). V was trimmed by 5 bases and J by 9 bases, leaving 17 bases between them. The CDR3 DNA reads as TGTGCCAGCAGCCTCAGCCGGGGGTCGGGTGAGCAGTTCTTC. Translating gives CASSLSRGSGEQFF.

This sequence joins TRBV28 and TRBJ1-2, with D hard to call. Deletions cut 1 base from V and 8 bases from J, with 11 bases between. Per the germline V gene, CDR1 is MDHEN and CDR2 is SYDVKM. The CDR3 runs to 13 residues. CDR3 loop: CASSLSAVMGYTF. The CDR3 bases are TGTGCCAGCAGTTTATCGGCAGTGATGGGCTACACCTTC.

About this clonotype itself: An end of the junction does not agree with germline; a read error may underlie this. The chain joins TRBV28 to TRBJ1-2; no clear D. The CDR3 sequence is 13 residues long. Germline loops: CDR1 MDHEN, CDR2 SYDVKM. In nucleotides, the CDR3 is TGTGTCAGCGGATGGTCCCATAACTATGGCTACACCTTC. It codes for CVSGWSHNYGYTF.

The chain is built from TRBV28 and TRBJ2-5; 7 bases map to TRBD1. CDR3 length equals 14 residues. The germline V gene encodes CDR1 MDHEN and CDR2 SYDVKM. V lost 2 bases to trimming and J lost 2 bases; unmatched junction nucleotides: 2. The CDR3 nucleotides are TGTGCCAGCAGTTTAACAGGGGCTCAAGAGACCCAGTACTTC. Translation gives CASSLTGAQETQYF.

A note on this clonotype: A junction end diverges from the germline sequence, so it may reflect a read error. This chain links TRBV5-1 with TRBJ2-5; 14 bases match TRBD2. CDR3 size: 14 residues. Germline V gives CDR1 SGHRS, CDR2 YFSETQ. CDR3 protein: CASSPTSGRETQHF. Here the CDR3 DNA reads TGCGCCAGCAGCCCGACTAGCGGGAGGGAGACCCAGCATTTC.